This T cell receptor beta chain originates from a study of T cell responses to AZD1222 COVID-19 vaccine. Whole-study findings and limits: Clonal diversity was possibly underestimated, and white British individuals and females predominated among donors. Repertoire samples came only from after the peak T cell response. When two AZD1222 doses had been given, Spike-specific TCR breadth and depth rose. The span of vaccine-associated CD4 TCRs extended across spike, with dominance at 160-218 and 743-854.

This clone was picked up one time. The target antigen is unknown. Profiling relied on immunoSEQ multiplex PCR, and the TCRdb table lists in-frame clones only, not all of them. The sample records some 120,000 clones, roughly 87% being singletons. Trimming removed 5 bases from V and 3 bases from J, with 13 bases in between. This CDR3 is built from 15 residues. The germline gives CDR1 MDHEN, CDR2 SYDVKM. The receptor was isolated from an adult in good health. This chain links TRBV28 with TRBJ1-4; maybe TRBD1 (5 bases). The specimen was peripheral blood, collected on day 0 of AZD1222 vaccination. CDR3 in DNA: TGTGCCAGCAGTCGCCGACAGCATCCTAATGAAAAACTGTTTTTT. It encodes CASSRRQHPNEKLFF.